This T cell receptor beta chain originates from a study of blood T cell repertoires in COVID-19 (TCRdb year 2020). As for the study more broadly: Samples from collaborators originated in the United States, Italy and Spain and spanned both the acute and convalescent phases of COVID-19. The prospective study material was composed of cDNA or gDNA derived from T cells, B-cell-depleted T cells, or PBMCs. Deeply sampled blood TCRbeta repertoires from subjects exposed to, actively infected with, or recovered from COVID-19 were included in the dataset. A freely available public database, intended as a resource for researchers studying the immune response to SARS-CoV-2, is where the repertoires were released. The samples were drawn from two sources: the first 160 participants of the ongoing ImmuneRACE study, and fewer than 1,500 subjects contributed by 6 global collaborators. Nearly every sample came with metadata listing a de-identified subject ID, COVID-19 status, age in years and sex. HLA class I and class II types, where available, came from metadata supplied by the sample provider rather than from assay-based typing. Here is what the overall study found, with its caveats: The amount of clinical and demographic metadata varied by source and participant and was provided uncurated.

TCRbeta CDR3 regions were amplified from genomic DNA using the immunoSEQ Assay, a bias-controlled multiplex PCR. The authors' analysis ran thus. Nucleated cell counts per sample were estimated from amplification of reference gene primers within the assay. To quantify the absolute abundance of each unique TCRbeta CDR3 rearrangement, sequence reads were collapsed and filtered. Productive Simpson clonality was computed per sample as the square root of Simpson's diversity index over productive rearrangements. Drawn from immuneACCESS, this table holds only the in-frame rearrangements with V and J called that TCRdb kept. Clones are partly lost; checked studies trace under half to an unresolved V gene and leave the rest unexplained. V and J calls and clone size are as listed in that table; D and trimming were resolved from the DNA. Recorded for this sample are roughly 180,000 clones; around 85% of them occurred a single time. The ten largest clonotypes hold 5.5% to 8% of the sample.

At one collaborating source in Seattle, patients were enrolled during active infection and were followed longitudinally through the course of disease. Collaborating institutions collected whole blood in K2EDTA tubes following their own protocols. For TCRbeta analysis, collaborators shipped samples as frozen whole blood, isolated PBMCs, or DNA extracted from either of those sample types. Comments on this clone: The antigen it recognizes is unknown. Base qualities are not at hand, and no much larger clone is one base apart.

The source of this sequence is a man older than 75 with COVID-19, enrolled during active disease. What was sequenced was peripheral blood.

The CDR3 has the sequence CASSLGQNTEAFF. The nucleotide sequence is given as TGTGCCAGCAGCCTTGGACAGAACACTGAAGCTTTCTTT. The receptor chain draws on TRBV6-5 and TRBJ1-1, and perhaps TRBD1 as D gene, on 5 matching bases. Reading from cysteine to phenylalanine, the CDR3 counts 13 amino acids. Solely the CDR3 DNA is kept, with 39 bases framed from the first base. Between the V and J ends, shortened by 6 bases and 1 base respectively, the junction contains 9 bases. From a lookup of the germline V gene, CDR1 and CDR2 are MNHEY and SVGAGI.